The 32 T cell receptor beta chains below all came from one sample that was sequenced in a study of vaccination effects on CD4 cells after COVID-19. These receptors' targets are unknown. An approximately 10-day culture period preceded the isolation of CD4+ T cells. This table comes from immunoSEQ multiplex PCR, and its TCRdb copy is limited to in-frame clones, with some not included. The sample has approximately 58,000 clones, about 80% seen once. Material: CD4+ T cells from PBMCs cultured without peptide, obtained before COVID-19 vaccination. The receptors here all came from a human donor who received a COVID-19 vaccine.

This clone appeared a few times. The chain carries TRBV11-2 and TRBJ2-2; D is uncertain. CDR1 is SGHAT and CDR2 is FQNNGV in the germline V gene. There are 14 residues in the CDR3. Trimming removed 5 bases at V and 7 bases at J, with 14 bases between. The DNA of the CDR3 is TGTGCCAGCAGCACAAGCTTCGGCGGCGGGGAGCTGTTTTTT. This gives the protein CASSTSFGGGELFF.

The chain combines TRBV5-5 with TRBJ2-7; a possible D gene is TRBD1 (7 bases). This CDR3 has 14 residues. Per germline, CDR1 SGHKS and CDR2 YYEKEE (reference sequence). Trimming stripped 4 bases from V and 4 bases from J, with 15 bases between. CDR3 nucleotide sequence: TGTGCCAGCAGCGGGGGGACAGTCATTTACGAGCAGTACGTC. This sequence encodes CASSGGTVIYEQYV.

The V and J genes are TRBV4-1 and TRBJ1-4, with no clear D. Germline CDR1 and CDR2: MGHRA and YSYEKL. The CDR3 length is 14 residues. Between the trimmed V and J ends, which lost 4 bases and 0 bases, there was a span of 6 bases. Here the CDR3 reads CASSPRTTNEKLFF. In DNA, the CDR3 is TGCGCCAGCAGCCCACGGACAACTAATGAAAAACTGTTTTTT.

The chain employs TRBV6-2 or TRBV6-3 and TRBJ1-5; D not resolved. This CDR3 has 19 residues. The germline gives CDR1 MNHEY, CDR2 SVGEGT. Trimming stripped 0 bases from V and 5 bases from J, with 23 bases between. CDR3 residues: CASSYSPFLGTAIDQPQHF. DNA of the CDR3: TGTGCCAGCAGTTACTCGCCCTTTCTGGGCACAGCGATCGATCAGCCCCAGCATTTT.

The rearrangement uses TRBV6-6 and TRBJ1-3; 9 bases fit TRBD1. The CDR3 runs 15 residues. Germline V gene sequence: CDR1 MNHNY, CDR2 SVGAGI (reference sequence). V was pared by 7 bases and J by 3 bases, with 7 bases of the junction left unmatched. The CDR3 DNA sequence: TGTGCCAGCAAAAGGGGACAGGGAAATGGAAACACCATATATTTT. This sequence encodes CASKRGQGNGNTIYF.

The chain carries TRBV21-1 and TRBJ2-2; no DNA check was done on the table's D call, TRBD2. TRBV21-1 is termed a pseudogene. The CDR3 totals 13 residues. The CDR3 region is CASSNPPNGELFF. The CDR3 DNA reads TGTGCCAGCAGCAACCCCCCTAACGGGGAGCTGTTTTTT.

The genes are TRBV20-1 and TRBJ2-7; 10 bases agree with TRBD2. V shed 3 bases and J 3 bases; nucleotides not matched to a gene: 8. This CDR3 spans 15 amino acids. The germline gives CDR1 DFQATT, CDR2 SNEGSKA (reference sequence). CDR3 region: CSASSVAGGFYEQYV. The CDR3 nucleotides are TGCAGTGCTAGTAGCGTAGCGGGGGGATTCTACGAGCAGTACGTC.

Here the CDR3 DNA reads TGCAGCGTTGCATTATTTAACTATGGCTACACCTTC. Amino acid sequence: CSVALFNYGYTF. This chain connects TRBV29-1 to TRBJ1-2; D remains ambiguous. Germline V gene lookup returns CDR1 SQVTM and CDR2 ANQGSEA. The CDR3 sequence is 12 residues long. V was cut by 4 bases and J by 1 base, with 7 bases left in between.

The chain has TRBV4-1 and TRBJ2-3; perhaps TRBD2 as D (7 bases). The CDR3 totals 17 residues. The germline CDR1 and CDR2 sequences are MGHRA and YSYEKL. Deletions cut 0 bases from V and 5 bases from J, with 18 bases between. The CDR3 loop is CASSQDGGGLFKDTQYF. In DNA form, the CDR3 reads TGCGCCAGCAGCCAAGATGGCGGGGGCCTTTTTAAAGATACGCAGTATTTT.

The rearrangement uses TRBV14 and TRBJ2-2, with D perhaps being TRBD1 or TRBD2 (5 bases each). Germline V gene lookup returns CDR1 SGHDN and CDR2 FVKESK. Trimming pared 7 bases from V and 4 bases from J, leaving 13 bases between. CDR3 length: 14 amino acids. The CDR3 loop is CASNKGRATGELFF. The CDR3 DNA reads as TGTGCCAGCAATAAGGGGAGAGCCACCGGGGAGCTGTTTTTT.

The chain combines TRBV19 with TRBJ1-6; TRBD1 agrees at 10 bases. The CDR3 runs to 13 residues. After removal of 10 bases from V and 9 bases from J, the junction contained 6 bases not matched to a gene. CDR1 and CDR2 from the germline V gene are LNHDA and SQIVND (reference sequence). This chain's CDR3 is CATEDRGLSPLHF. The CDR3 DNA reads TGTGCCACTGAAGACAGGGGGCTTTCACCCCTCCACTTT. Complete variable domain (other parts from reference TRBV19 and TRBJ1-6): DGGITQSPKYLFRKEGQNVTLSCEQNLNHDAMYWYRQDPGQGLRLIYYSQIVNDFQKGDIAEGYSVSREKKESFPLTVTSAQKNPTAFYLCATEDRGLSPLHFGNGTRLTVT.

The chain combines TRBV5-1 with TRBJ2-5; 9 nucleotides line up with TRBD2. Germline CDR1 SGHRS, CDR2 YFSETQ. V trimming: 4 bases; J trimming: 5 bases; junction bases outside the gene matches: 9. The CDR3 is 15 amino acids. The CDR3, as DNA: TGCGCCAGCAGCCGGGGACTAGCCGTGGCTGAGACCCAGTACTTC. It yields the protein CASSRGLAVAETQYF.

The genes are TRBV6-4 and TRBJ2-3; no clear D gene. Germline V gives CDR1 MRHNA, CDR2 SNTAGT. CDR3 length equals 15 residues. V lost 0 bases to trimming and J lost 0 bases, with 7 bases between them. Here the CDR3 reads CASSDSRKSTDTQYF. DNA for the CDR3: TGTGCCAGCAGTGACTCGCGAAAAAGCACAGATACGCAGTATTTT.

The V gene is TRBV19, the J gene TRBJ2-6; TRBD2 is a possible D gene (5 bases). Trimming shortened V by 8 bases and J by 0 bases, and 5 bases separated the two germline ends. Germline loops: CDR1 LNHDA, CDR2 SQIVND (reference sequence). This CDR3 spans 13 amino acids. CDR3 nucleotides: TGTGCCAGTCGGGACTCTGGGGCCAACGTCCTGACTTTC. Translation: CASRDSGANVLTF.

The V gene is TRBV27, the J gene TRBJ2-3, with 7 bases fitting TRBD2. Looked up from germline, CDR1 is MNHEY and CDR2 is SMNVEV (reference sequence). V lost 6 bases to trimming and J lost 11 bases; unmatched junction nucleotides: 11. CDR3 size: 13 residues. The CDR3 reads CASRVMAGERQYF. The CDR3 nucleotides are TGTGCCAGCAGGGTTATGGCGGGGGAAAGGCAGTATTTT.

The J gene is TRBJ2-2, the V gene TRBV3-1 (or the pseudogene TRBV3-2); 7 bases are shared with TRBD1. The J segment lost 6 bases and the V segment lost 4 bases, leaving 11 bases of the junction unmatched. Germline V gene sequence: CDR1 LGHDT, CDR2 YNNKEL (reference sequence). This CDR3 contains 16 residues. Here the CDR3 DNA reads TGTGCCAGCAGCCCCACGGGACAGCTGTTAGCCGGGGAGCTGTTTTTT. This encodes CASSPTGQLLAGELFF.

The rearrangement uses TRBV5-1 and TRBJ2-1; TRBD1 might be the D (5 bases). The CDR3 is 17 residues long. Germline V gene data show CDR1 as SGHRS and CDR2 as YFSETQ. Trimming removed 4 bases at V and 5 bases at J, with 22 bases between. CDR3 sequence: CASSLFPTELRDNEQFF. DNA of the CDR3: TGCGCCAGCAGCCTCTTCCCGACGGAACTCAGGGACAATGAGCAGTTCTTC.

The chain is built from TRBV7-2 and TRBJ1-1, with no clear D. The germline V gene encodes CDR1 SGHTA and CDR2 FQGNSA. V lost 3 bases, J lost 1 base, and 6 bases lay in between. This CDR3 region has 13 residues. CDR3 in amino acids: CASSLSKNTEAFF. The CDR3 DNA is TGTGCCAGCAGCTTGAGTAAGAACACTGAAGCTTTCTTT.

V gene TRBV18 combines with J gene TRBJ2-2, with 10 bases fitting TRBD1. The CDR3 length is 16 residues. The trim removed 4 bases at V and 4 bases at J, leaving 6 bases unmatched. Per the germline V gene, CDR1 is KGHSH and CDR2 is LQKENI. CDR3 nucleotides: TGTGCCAGCTCACAGACAGGGGGCGGAAGCACCGGGGAGCTGTTTTTT. Protein product: CASSQTGGGSTGELFF.

The V call is TRBV7-9, the J call TRBJ1-1; D is undetermined. V was trimmed by 2 bases and J by 1 base, leaving 5 bases between them. The CDR3 extends over 13 amino acids. From germline, CDR1 is SEHNR and CDR2 FQNEAQ (reference sequence). For the CDR3, the DNA is TGTGCCAGCAGCTTAAGCCAGAACACTGAAGCTTTCTTT. It codes for CASSLSQNTEAFF. Looking up the rest from reference TRBV7-9 and TRBJ1-1 gives the full variable domain: DTGVSQNPRHKITKRGQNVTFRCDPISEHNRLYWYRQTLGQGPEFLTYFQNEAQLEKSRLLSDRFSAERPKGSFSTLEIQRTEQGDSAMYLCASSLSQNTEAFFGQGTRLTVV.

V usage is TRBV5-1 and J usage is TRBJ2-2; possibly TRBD2 for D (6 bases). Germline loops: CDR1 SGHRS, CDR2 YFSETQ. This CDR3 region has 14 residues. The V end was cut by 3 bases, the J end by 6 bases, with 12 bases between. The CDR3 DNA reads TGCGCCAGCAGCTCCCCGGGGGAGGCCGGGGAGCTGTTTTTT. Translation: CASSSPGEAGELFF.

V and J are TRBV6-2 or TRBV6-3 and TRBJ2-5; 10 bases line up with TRBD2. Germline V lookup: CDR1 MNHEY, CDR2 SVGEGT. The CDR3 runs to 14 residues. V was clipped by 0 bases and J by 5 bases; unmatched bases: 0. The CDR3 DNA reads as TGTGCCAGCAGTTACTCGGGACTAGCGGAGACCCAGTACTTC. It specifies CASSYSGLAETQYF.

V usage is TRBV6-2 or TRBV6-3 and J usage is TRBJ2-4, with 10 bases that match TRBD1. Germline V lookup: CDR1 MNHEY, CDR2 SVGEGT. Trimming at V came to 5 bases and at J to 2 bases, leaving 3 bases not matched to a gene. The CDR3 covers 15 residues. The CDR3 region has the DNA TGTGCCAGCAGTCGACAGGGGGCGACCAAAAACATTCAGTACTTC. This translates into CASSRQGATKNIQYF.

The chain recombines TRBV4-1 with TRBJ2-6; D is unclear. This CDR3 is 16 amino acids long. V lost 0 bases and J 2 bases, leaving 8 bases between the germline ends. CDR1 and CDR2 (germline): MGHRA, YSYEKL. CDR3 sequence: CASSQDTGPGANVLTF. The CDR3 DNA follows: TGCGCCAGCAGCCAAGATACCGGGCCTGGGGCCAACGTCCTGACTTTC.

The genes are TRBV4-1 and TRBJ1-3; D uncertain. CDR1 MGHRA and CDR2 YSYEKL come from the germline V gene. V was pared by 4 bases and J by 10 bases, with 17 bases between. The CDR3 is 14 residues long. The chain's CDR3 is CASSLLSDHETIYF. In DNA, the CDR3 is TGCGCCAGCAGCCTCTTATCTGACCACGAAACCATATATTTT.

The genes are TRBV5-8 and TRBJ1-5; 10 bases fit TRBD1. With V trimmed by 3 bases and J by 3 bases, 3 bases remained unmatched. Germline V gene lookup returns CDR1 SGHTS and CDR2 YDEGEE. CDR3 length equals 15 residues. The CDR3 is CASSSGQGSNQPQHF. In DNA form, the CDR3 reads TGTGCCAGCAGCTCGGGACAGGGGTCCAATCAGCCCCAGCATTTT. Full variable domain (missing parts from reference TRBV5-8 and TRBJ1-5): EAGVTQSPTHLIKTRGQQATLRCSPISGHTSVYWYQQALGLGLQFLLWYDEGEERNRGNFPPRFSGRQFPNYSSELNVNALELEDSALYLCASSSGQGSNQPQHFGDGTRLSIL.

The count of this clone is one. Other DNA sequences within the sample encode an identical CDR3. J is TRBJ2-2 and V is TRBV9, with a possible D match to TRBD1 (5 bases). Germline V CDR1 and CDR2: SGDLS, YYNGEE. The germline V and J ends were trimmed by 2 bases and 1 base, with 6 bases remaining between them. The CDR3 sequence is 14 residues long. Here the CDR3 reads CASSVDRNTGELFF. DNA for the CDR3: TGTGCCAGCAGCGTCGACAGGAACACCGGGGAGCTGTTTTTT.

This clone has a single count. The rearrangement uses TRBV27 and TRBJ2-3, with 12 bases matching TRBD2. The CDR3 length is 23 residues. J lost 0 bases, V lost 2 bases, and 21 bases had no gene match. Germline CDR1 reads MNHEY; CDR2 reads SMNVEV (reference sequence). CDR3: CASSLASTILAGGVVTSTDTQYF. CDR3 nucleotide sequence: TGTGCCAGCAGTTTAGCTTCAACGATACTAGCGGGGGGAGTAGTAACTAGCACAGATACGCAGTATTTT.

V gene TRBV7-9 combines with J gene TRBJ1-1; D is uncertain. With 2 bases removed from V and 1 base from J, the gap between germline ends came to 5 bases. Germline V CDR1 and CDR2: SEHNR, FQNEAQ (reference sequence). The length of the CDR3 is 13 residues. DNA for the CDR3: TGTGCCAGCAGCTTACGGGAGAACACTGAAGCTTTCTTT. Its protein is CASSLRENTEAFF.

The chain recombines TRBV20-1 with TRBJ2-5, with D possibly TRBD1 on 6 matching bases. The CDR3 sequence is 14 residues long. Germline V gene lookup returns CDR1 DFQATT and CDR2 SNEGSKA (reference sequence). V dropped 3 bases and J dropped 3 bases, with 14 bases sitting between them. The CDR3 region is CSASSGTSKETQYF. DNA of the CDR3: TGCAGTGCTAGTTCGGGGACAAGCAAAGAGACCCAGTACTTC.

The genes are TRBV28 and TRBJ2-5; D may be TRBD2 (5 bases). Between the trimmed V and J ends, which lost 5 bases and 3 bases, there was a span of 13 bases. CDR1 MDHEN and CDR2 SYDVKM come from the germline V gene. CDR3 length: 14 amino acids. CDR3 sequence: CASSPPGKEETQYF. Written as DNA, the CDR3 is TGTGCCAGCAGTCCTCCCGGGAAAGAAGAGACCCAGTACTTC.

V and J are TRBV19 and TRBJ2-7, with TRBD1 identical over 8 bases. The junction had 3 bases not matched to a gene; V was cut back by 4 bases and J by 4 bases. The CDR3 runs 13 residues. Germline V CDR1 and CDR2: LNHDA, SQIVND (reference sequence). The CDR3 protein is CASSKGDRYEQYV. The DNA for the CDR3 is TGTGCCAGTAGTAAGGGGGACAGGTACGAGCAGTACGTC.